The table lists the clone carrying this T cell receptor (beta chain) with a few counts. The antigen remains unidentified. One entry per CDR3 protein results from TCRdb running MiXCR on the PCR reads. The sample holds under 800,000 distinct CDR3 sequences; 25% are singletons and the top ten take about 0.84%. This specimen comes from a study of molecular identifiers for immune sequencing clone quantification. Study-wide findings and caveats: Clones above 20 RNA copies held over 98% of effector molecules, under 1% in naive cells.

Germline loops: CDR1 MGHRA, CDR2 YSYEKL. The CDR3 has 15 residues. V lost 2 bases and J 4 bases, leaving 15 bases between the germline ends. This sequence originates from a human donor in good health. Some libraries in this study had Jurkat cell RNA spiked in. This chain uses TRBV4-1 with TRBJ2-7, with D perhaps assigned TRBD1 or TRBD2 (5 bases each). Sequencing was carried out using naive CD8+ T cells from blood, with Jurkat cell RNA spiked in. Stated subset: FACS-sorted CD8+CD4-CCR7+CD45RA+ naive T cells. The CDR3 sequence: CASSQHRGGLYEQYF. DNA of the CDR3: TGCGCCAGCAGCCAACATCGGGGCGGATTATACGAGCAGTACTTC.